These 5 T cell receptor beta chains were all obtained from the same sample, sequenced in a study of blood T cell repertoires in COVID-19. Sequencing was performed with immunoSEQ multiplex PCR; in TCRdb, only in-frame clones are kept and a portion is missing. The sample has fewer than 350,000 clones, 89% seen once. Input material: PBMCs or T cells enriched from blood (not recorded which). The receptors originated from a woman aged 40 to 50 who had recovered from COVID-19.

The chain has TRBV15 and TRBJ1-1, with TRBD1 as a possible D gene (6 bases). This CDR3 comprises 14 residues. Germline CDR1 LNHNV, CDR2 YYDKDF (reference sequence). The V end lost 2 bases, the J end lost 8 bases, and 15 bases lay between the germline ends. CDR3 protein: CATSRRSRTAEAFF. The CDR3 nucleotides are TGTGCCACCAGCAGACGCTCGCGGACAGCGGAAGCTTTCTTT. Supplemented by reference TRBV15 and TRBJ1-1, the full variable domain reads DAMVIQNPRYQVTQFGKPVTLSCSQTLNHNVMYWYQQKSSQAPKLLFHYYDKDFNNEADTPDNFQSRRPNTSFCFLDIRSPGLGDTAMYLCATSRRSRTAEAFFGQGTRLTVV.

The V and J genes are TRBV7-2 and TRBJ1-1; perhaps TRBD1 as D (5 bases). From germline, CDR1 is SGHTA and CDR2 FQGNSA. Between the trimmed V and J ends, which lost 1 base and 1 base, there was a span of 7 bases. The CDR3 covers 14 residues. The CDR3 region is CASSLGQPNTEAFF. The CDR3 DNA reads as TGTGCCAGCAGCTTAGGACAGCCGAACACTGAAGCTTTCTTT.

CDR3 amino acids: CASSINWGPGVSQETQYF. The CDR3 DNA sequence: TGTGCCAGTAGTATAAACTGGGGGCCCGGGGTATCCCAAGAGACCCAGTACTTC. The chain joins TRBV19 to TRBJ2-5; D is perhaps TRBD1 (6 bases). V was cut by 2 bases and J by 1 base, with 20 bases left in between. Germline V lookup: CDR1 LNHDA, CDR2 SQIVND (reference sequence). The CDR3 spans 18 residues.

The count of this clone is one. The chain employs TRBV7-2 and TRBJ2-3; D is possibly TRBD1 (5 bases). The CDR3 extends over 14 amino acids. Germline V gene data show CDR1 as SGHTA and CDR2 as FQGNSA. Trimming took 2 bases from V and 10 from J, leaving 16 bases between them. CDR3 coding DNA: TGTGCCAGCAGCTTACTGGGGCTTAATTACCCGCAGTATTTT. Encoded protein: CASSLLGLNYPQYF.

The CDR3 protein is CASSDRWGRSNQPQHF. CDR3 nucleotides: TGTGCCAGCAGTGACAGGTGGGGCAGGAGCAATCAGCCCCAGCATTTT. This chain connects TRBV2 to TRBJ1-5, with a tentative D call TRBD1 (5 bases). V was shortened by 3 bases and J by 1 base, with 13 bases between the two germline ends. There are 16 residues in the CDR3. The germline gives CDR1 SNHLY, CDR2 FYNNEI. The full variable domain, in which reference TRBV2 and TRBJ1-5 provide the parts outside the CDR3, is EPEVTQTPSHQVTQMGQEVILRCVPISNHLYFYWYRQILGQKVEFLVSFYNNEISEKSEIFDDQFSVERPDGSNFTLKIRSTKLEDSAMYFCASSDRWGRSNQPQHFGDGTRLSIL.